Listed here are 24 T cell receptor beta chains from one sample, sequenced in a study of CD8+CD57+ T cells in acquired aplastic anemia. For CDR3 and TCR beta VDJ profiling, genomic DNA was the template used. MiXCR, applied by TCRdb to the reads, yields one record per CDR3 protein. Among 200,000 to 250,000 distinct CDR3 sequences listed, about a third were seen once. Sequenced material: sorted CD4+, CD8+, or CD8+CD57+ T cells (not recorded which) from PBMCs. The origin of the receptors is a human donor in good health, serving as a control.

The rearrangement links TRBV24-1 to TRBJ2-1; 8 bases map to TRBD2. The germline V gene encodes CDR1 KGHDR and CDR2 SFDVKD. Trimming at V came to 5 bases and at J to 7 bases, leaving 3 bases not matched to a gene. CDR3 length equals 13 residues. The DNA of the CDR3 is TGTGCCACCAGTGCGACTAGCGCAAATGAGCAGTTCTTC. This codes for CATSATSANEQFF.

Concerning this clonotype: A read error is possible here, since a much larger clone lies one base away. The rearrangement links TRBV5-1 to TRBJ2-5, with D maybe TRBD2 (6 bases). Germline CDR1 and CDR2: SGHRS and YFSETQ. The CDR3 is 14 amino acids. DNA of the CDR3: TGCGCCAGCAGCTCAGGGCGGGGTGAAGAGACCCGGTACTTC. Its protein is CASSSGRGEETRYF.

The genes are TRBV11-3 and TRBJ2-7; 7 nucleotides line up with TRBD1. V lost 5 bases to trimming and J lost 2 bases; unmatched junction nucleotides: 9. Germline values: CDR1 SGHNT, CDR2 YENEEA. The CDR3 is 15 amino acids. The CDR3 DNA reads TGTGCCAGCAGCCGGGACAGCTTAGGCGCCTACGAGCAGTACTTC. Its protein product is CASSRDSLGAYEQYF.

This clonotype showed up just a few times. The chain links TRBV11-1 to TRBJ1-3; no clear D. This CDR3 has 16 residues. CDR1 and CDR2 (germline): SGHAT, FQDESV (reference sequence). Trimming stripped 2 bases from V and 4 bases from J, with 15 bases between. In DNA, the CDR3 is TGTGCCAGCAGCTTATCTTATCCTAGCCTAGGAAACACCATATATTTT. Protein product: CASSLSYPSLGNTIYF.

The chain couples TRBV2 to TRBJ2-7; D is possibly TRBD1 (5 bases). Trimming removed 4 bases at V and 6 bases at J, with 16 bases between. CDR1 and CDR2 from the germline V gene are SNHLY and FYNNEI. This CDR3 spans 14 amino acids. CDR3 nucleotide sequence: TGTGCCAGCAGTGGCGCCACGGCAGGGCTCGAGCAGTACTTC. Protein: CASSGATAGLEQYF.

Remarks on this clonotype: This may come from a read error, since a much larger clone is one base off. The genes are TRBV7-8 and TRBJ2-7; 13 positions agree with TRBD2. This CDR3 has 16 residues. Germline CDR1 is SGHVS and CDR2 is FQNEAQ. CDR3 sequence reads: CASSAGLAGDPYEQCF. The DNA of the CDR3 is TGTGCCAGCAGCGCCGGACTAGCGGGAGACCCCTACGAGCAGTGCTTC.

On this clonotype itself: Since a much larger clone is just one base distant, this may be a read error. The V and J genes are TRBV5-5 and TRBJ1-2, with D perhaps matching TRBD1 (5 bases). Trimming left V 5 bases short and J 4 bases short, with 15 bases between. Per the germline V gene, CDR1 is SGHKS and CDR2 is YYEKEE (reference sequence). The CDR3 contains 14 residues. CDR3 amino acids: CASRRTRASYGYTF. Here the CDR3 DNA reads TGTGCCAGCAGACGAACCAGGGCCAGCTATGGCTACACCTTC.

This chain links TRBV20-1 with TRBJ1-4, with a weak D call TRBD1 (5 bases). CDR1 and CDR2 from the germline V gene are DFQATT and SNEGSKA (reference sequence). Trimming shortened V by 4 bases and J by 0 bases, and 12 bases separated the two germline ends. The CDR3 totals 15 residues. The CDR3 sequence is CSATPGPATNEKLFF. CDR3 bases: TGCAGTGCTACTCCGGGGCCTGCAACTAATGAAAAACTGTTTTTT.

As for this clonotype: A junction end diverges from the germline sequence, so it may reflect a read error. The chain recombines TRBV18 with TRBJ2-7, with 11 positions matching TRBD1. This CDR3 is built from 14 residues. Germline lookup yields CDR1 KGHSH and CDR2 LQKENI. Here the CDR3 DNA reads TGTGCCAGCTCACCTCGGACAGGGGGCAACAGGGCAGACTTC. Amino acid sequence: CASSPRTGGNRADF. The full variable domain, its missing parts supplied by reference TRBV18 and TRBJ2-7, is NAGVMQNPRHLVRRRGQEARLRCSPMKGHSHVYWYRQLPEEGLKFMVYLQKENIIDESGMPKERFSAEFPKEGPSILRIQQVVRGDSAAYFCASSPRTGGNRADFGPGTRLTVT.

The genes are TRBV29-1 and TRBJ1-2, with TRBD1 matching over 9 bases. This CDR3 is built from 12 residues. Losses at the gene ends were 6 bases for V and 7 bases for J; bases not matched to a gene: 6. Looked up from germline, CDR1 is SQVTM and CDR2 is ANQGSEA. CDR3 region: CSVGTGRFGYTF. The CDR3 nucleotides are TGCAGCGTGGGGACAGGGAGGTTTGGCTACACCTTC.

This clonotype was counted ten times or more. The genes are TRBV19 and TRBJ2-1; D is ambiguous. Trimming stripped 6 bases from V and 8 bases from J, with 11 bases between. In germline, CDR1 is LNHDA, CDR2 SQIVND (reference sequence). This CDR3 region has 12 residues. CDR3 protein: CASSKVAYEQFF. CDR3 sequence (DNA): TGTGCCAGTAGCAAGGTAGCCTATGAGCAGTTCTTC. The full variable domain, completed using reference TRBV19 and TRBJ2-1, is DGGITQSPKYLFRKEGQNVTLSCEQNLNHDAMYWYRQDPGQGLRLIYYSQIVNDFQKGDIAEGYSVSREKKESFPLTVTSAQKNPTAFYLCASSKVAYEQFFGPGTRLTVL.

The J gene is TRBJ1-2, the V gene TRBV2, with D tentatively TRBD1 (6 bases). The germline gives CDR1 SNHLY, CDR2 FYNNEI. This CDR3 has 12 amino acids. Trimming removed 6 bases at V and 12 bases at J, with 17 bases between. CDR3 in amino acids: CASRRQEIGNTF. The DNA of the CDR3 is TGTGCCAGCAGAAGACAGGAGATTGGAAACACCTTC.

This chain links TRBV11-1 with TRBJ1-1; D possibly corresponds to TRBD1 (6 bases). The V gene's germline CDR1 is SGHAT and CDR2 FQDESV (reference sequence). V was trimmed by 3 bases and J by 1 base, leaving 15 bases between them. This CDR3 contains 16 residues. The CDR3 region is CASSFPQDSPNTEAFF. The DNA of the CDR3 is TGTGCCAGCAGCTTCCCCCAGGACAGCCCGAACACTGAAGCTTTCTTT.

The CDR3 reads CASRGGQANSPLHF. As DNA, the CDR3 is TGTGCCAGCAGAGGGGGACAGGCCAATTCACCCCTCCACTTT. The chain employs TRBV27 and TRBJ1-6; 8 nucleotides agree with TRBD1. Trimming took 6 bases from V and 7 from J; bases not matched to a gene: 5. CDR1 and CDR2 (germline): MNHEY, SMNVEV (reference sequence). The CDR3 runs to 14 residues.

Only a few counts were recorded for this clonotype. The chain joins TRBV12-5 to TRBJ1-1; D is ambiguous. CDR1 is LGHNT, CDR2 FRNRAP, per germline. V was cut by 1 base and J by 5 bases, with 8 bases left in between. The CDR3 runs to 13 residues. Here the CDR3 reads CASGLAEWTEAFF. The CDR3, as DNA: TGTGCTAGTGGTTTGGCAGAGTGGACTGAAGCTTTCTTT.

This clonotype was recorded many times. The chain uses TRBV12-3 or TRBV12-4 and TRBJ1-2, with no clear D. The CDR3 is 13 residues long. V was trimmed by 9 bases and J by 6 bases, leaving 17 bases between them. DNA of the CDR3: TGTGCCAGTAAGCGTGGCGGGCCGGATGGCTACACCTTC. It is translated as CASKRGGPDGYTF.

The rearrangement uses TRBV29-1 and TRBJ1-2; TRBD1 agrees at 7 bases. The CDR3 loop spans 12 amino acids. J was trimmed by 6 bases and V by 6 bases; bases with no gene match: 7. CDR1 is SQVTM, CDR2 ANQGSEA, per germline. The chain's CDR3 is CSVGDRRNGYTF. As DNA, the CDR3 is TGCAGCGTGGGGGACAGAAGAAATGGCTACACCTTC.

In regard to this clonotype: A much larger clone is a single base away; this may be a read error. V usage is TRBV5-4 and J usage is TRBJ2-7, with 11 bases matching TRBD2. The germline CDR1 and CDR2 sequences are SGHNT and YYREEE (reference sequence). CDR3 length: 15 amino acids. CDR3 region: CASSLTSGSSYEQHF. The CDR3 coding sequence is TGTGCCAGCAGCTTGACTAGCGGGAGCTCCTACGAGCAGCACTTC.

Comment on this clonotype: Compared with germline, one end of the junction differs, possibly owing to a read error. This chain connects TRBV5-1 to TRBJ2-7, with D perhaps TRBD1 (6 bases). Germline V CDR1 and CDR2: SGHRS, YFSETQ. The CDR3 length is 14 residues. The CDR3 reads CPSSPDTGTYEQYF. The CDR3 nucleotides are TGCCCCAGCAGCCCCGACACAGGGACCTACGAGCAGTACTTC. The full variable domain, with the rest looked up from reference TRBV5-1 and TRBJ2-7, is KAGVTQTPRYLIKTRGQQVTLSCSPISGHRSVSWYQQTPGQGLQFLFEYFSETQRNKGNFPGRFSGRQFSNSRSEMNVSTLELGDSALYLCPSSPDTGTYEQYFGPGTRLTVT.

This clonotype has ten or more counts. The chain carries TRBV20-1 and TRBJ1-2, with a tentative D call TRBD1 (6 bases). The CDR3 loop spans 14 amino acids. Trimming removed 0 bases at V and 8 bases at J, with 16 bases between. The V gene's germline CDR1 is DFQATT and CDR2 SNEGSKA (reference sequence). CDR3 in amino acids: CSARERITGSGYTF. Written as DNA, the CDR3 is TGCAGTGCTAGAGAGAGAATAACAGGGTCCGGCTACACCTTC.

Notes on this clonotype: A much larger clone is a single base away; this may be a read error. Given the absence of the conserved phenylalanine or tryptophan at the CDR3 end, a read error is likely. The CDR3 DNA is TGTGCCAGCAGTGTTATATGGGGAAGTTATAATTCACCCCTCCACTCT. Encoded protein: CASSVIWGSYNSPLHS. This rearrangement joins TRBV10-3 to TRBJ1-6, with unresolved D. Germline lookup yields CDR1 ENHRY and CDR2 SYGVKD. The CDR3 is made up of 16 amino acids.

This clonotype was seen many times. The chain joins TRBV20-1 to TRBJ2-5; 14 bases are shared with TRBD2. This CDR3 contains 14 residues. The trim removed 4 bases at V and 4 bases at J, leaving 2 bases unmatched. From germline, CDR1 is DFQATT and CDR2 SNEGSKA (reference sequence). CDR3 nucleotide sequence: TGCAGTGCTACGACTAGCGGGAGGGTAGAGACCCAGTACTTC. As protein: CSATTSGRVETQYF.

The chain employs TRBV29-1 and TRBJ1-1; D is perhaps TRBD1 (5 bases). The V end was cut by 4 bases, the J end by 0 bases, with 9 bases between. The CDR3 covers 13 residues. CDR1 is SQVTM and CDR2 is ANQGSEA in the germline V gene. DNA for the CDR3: TGCAGCGTTGTCGCAGGGTTGAACACTGAAGCTTTCTTT. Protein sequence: CSVVAGLNTEAFF.

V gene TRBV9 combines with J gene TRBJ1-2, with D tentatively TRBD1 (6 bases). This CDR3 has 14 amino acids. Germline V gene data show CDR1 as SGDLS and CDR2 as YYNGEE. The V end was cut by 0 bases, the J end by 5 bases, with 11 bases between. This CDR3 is CASSVERDKYGYTF. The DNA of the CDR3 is TGTGCCAGCAGCGTAGAGCGGGACAAGTATGGCTACACCTTC. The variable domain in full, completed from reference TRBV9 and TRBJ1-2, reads DSGVTQTPKHLITATGQRVTLRCSPRSGDLSVYWYQQSLDQGLQFLIQYYNGEERAKGNILERFSAQQFPDLHSELNLSSLELGDSALYFCASSVERDKYGYTFGSGTRLTVV.